The 8 T cell receptor beta chains below come from one sample, sequenced in a study of blood T cells in healthy people across ages. Next came a second PCR, run for about 6 to 12 cycles, which used a sample-barcoded 5' primer along with a J-beta primer mix. MiXCR, run by TCRdb on the 5' RACE reads, gives a single entry per CDR3 protein. The repertoire holds approximately 690,000 distinct CDR3 sequences, approximately 40% seen once, with around 30% in the top ten. The specimen sequenced was blood. Every receptor here comes from a man older than 75 in good health.

In this sample, this clonotype turned up a few times. The chain joins TRBV20-1 to TRBJ2-1; D could derive from TRBD1 or TRBD2 (5 bases each). Germline CDR1 and CDR2: DFQATT and SNEGSKA (reference sequence). This CDR3 spans 15 amino acids. V lost 6 bases and J lost 3, with 18 bases in between. The CDR3 here is CSAPLSGRIYNEQFF. In DNA, the CDR3 is TGCAGTGCCCCCCTCTCGGGACGAATCTACAATGAGCAGTTCTTC.

V is TRBV2 and J is TRBJ2-2; D is perhaps TRBD1 (6 bases). The V gene's germline CDR1 is SNHLY and CDR2 FYNNEI. There are 15 residues in the CDR3. V shed 10 bases and J shed 6 bases, with 21 bases lying between them. The CDR3 DNA follows: TGTGCCACCACTGGGGGCAGGGTCACTTCCGGGGAGCTGTTTTTT. It specifies CATTGGRVTSGELFF.

This clonotype appeared once. The chain has TRBV6-5 and TRBJ1-1; a weak D match, TRBD1 (5 bases). Deletions cut 6 bases from V and 2 bases from J, with 13 bases between. The germline V gene has CDR1 MNHEY and CDR2 SVGAGI. The CDR3 length is 14 residues. CDR3 DNA: TGTGCCAGCAGGGCGGGCGGGGGTAACACTGAAGCTTTCTTT. Encoded protein: CASRAGGGNTEAFF.

This clonotype was counted a few times. The chain links TRBV9 to TRBJ1-2; D is uncertain. The CDR3 runs 12 residues. Germline loops: CDR1 SGDLS, CDR2 YYNGEE. V lost 0 bases and J 5 bases, leaving 5 bases between the germline ends. CDR3 residues: CASSVGEYGYTF. The CDR3 region has the DNA TGTGCCAGCAGCGTAGGAGAATATGGCTACACCTTC.

This clonotype has more than one count but fewer than ten. The gene calls are TRBV5-1 and TRBJ1-6; 7 bases match TRBD1. Germline CDR1 reads SGHRS; CDR2 reads YFSETQ. The CDR3 contains 15 residues. The trim removed 0 bases at V and 6 bases at J, leaving 3 bases unmatched. The CDR3, as DNA: TGCGCCAGCAGCTTGGGACAGGGACTTAATTCACCCCTCCACTTT. Amino acids: CASSLGQGLNSPLHF.

The chain joins TRBV6-1 to TRBJ2-4; 8 bases fit TRBD1. TRBJ2-5 explains the end of the DNA better; the J call may be wrong. Germline V gene sequence: CDR1 MNHNS, CDR2 SASEGT. The CDR3 runs 13 residues. CDR3 loop: CASRNRGAETQYF. The DNA for the CDR3 is TGTGCCAGCCGAAACAGGGGGGCAGAGACCCAGTACTTC.

The chain links TRBV28 to TRBJ1-2, with D tentatively TRBD1 (6 bases). CDR1 MDHEN and CDR2 SYDVKM come from the germline V gene. V was trimmed by 7 bases and J by 2 bases, leaving 14 bases between them. The length of the CDR3 is 14 residues. The CDR3 protein is CASISSDRNYGYTF. The DNA for the CDR3 is TGTGCCAGCATATCCTCGGACAGAAACTATGGCTACACCTTC.

This rearrangement joins TRBV5-1 to TRBJ2-3, with 7 nucleotides matching TRBD2. CDR1 is SGHRS, CDR2 YFSETQ, per germline. CDR3 length: 16 residues. The junction had 8 bases not matched to a gene; V was cut back by 1 base and J by 3 bases. This CDR3 is CASSLSGRALTDTQYF. CDR3 nucleotides: TGCGCCAGCAGCTTGAGTGGGAGGGCCTTAACAGATACGCAGTATTTT. Full variable domain (rest looked up from reference TRBV5-1 and TRBJ2-3): KAGVTQTPRYLIKTRGQQVTLSCSPISGHRSVSWYQQTPGQGLQFLFEYFSETQRNKGNFPGRFSGRQFSNSRSEMNVSTLELGDSALYLCASSLSGRALTDTQYFGPGTRLTVL.